This T cell receptor beta chain was captured in a study of blood T cell repertoires in COVID-19. The CDR3 has 14 amino acids. The V and J ends lost 10 bases and 2 bases respectively, with 18 bases between them. CDR1 and CDR2 from the germline V gene are MNHEY and SVGAGI. Here immunoSEQ multiplex PCR was the method, and the copy in TCRdb shows in-frame clones only, minus some. The top ten hold less than 3% of the sample, which has some 50,000 clones, about nine tenths seen once. The sequenced material came from peripheral blood. This sequence was found in an elderly man with acute or convalescent COVID-19. The rearrangement joins TRBV6-5 to TRBJ2-7; weak D call: TRBD1 (6 bases). The CDR3 reads CATRGQGRTYEQYF. The CDR3 DNA reads as TGTGCCACTAGGGGTCAGGGGAGAACCTACGAGCAGTACTTC.